The sequence of this TCR beta chain was determined in a study of vaccination and CD4 T cells after COVID-19. Findings of the study overall: Spike mono-reactivity was found in 304 of the 307 vaccine-specific clones identified in convalescent patients.

To note about this clonotype: Its antigen is not identified.

Sequencing of cultured CD4+ T cell DNA used the Oncomine TCR Beta short-read assay. Genomic DNA was drawn out of CD4+ T cells grown in culture. Using its own MiXCR run on the PCR reads, TCRdb lists one record per CDR3 protein. The repertoire holds almost 25,000 distinct CDR3 sequences, with around three fifths as singletons. Trimming took 6 bases from V and 2 from J; bases not matched to a gene: 18. Germline V lookup: CDR1 DFQATT, CDR2 SNEGSKA (reference sequence). The CDR3 totals 17 residues. Treatment reported: roughly 10-day PBMC culture with coronavirus spike peptide pools or control peptides (ViraFEST assay).

Sequenced: CD4+ T cells from blood, cultured in vitro. The rearrangement uses TRBV20-1 and TRBJ2-7; 8 nucleotides match TRBD1. The source of this sequence is a human donor who had recovered from COVID-19. The CDR3: CSATRDRRSSRTYEQYF. The CDR3 bases are TGCAGTGCAACCAGGGACAGGAGATCTAGTCGAACCTACGAGCAGTACTTC.